This TCR beta chain was documented in a study of T cells in Graves' hyperthyroidism and ophthalmopathy. Background on the study: Peripheral blood sampling occurred at initial diagnosis, before any treatment.

This clonotype was detected ten times or more. The antigen is undetermined. The study's findings and limits: Researchers report that a 13 V-J model separated ophthalmopathy from stable hyperthyroidism.

CDR1 DFQATT and CDR2 SNEGSKA come from the germline V gene (reference sequence). V was clipped by 6 bases and J by 2 bases, with 16 bases between them. The CDR3 sequence is 14 residues long. Regions amplified from RNA transcripts were the TCR beta CDR3 regions. The HTBI set primed first-round TCR CDR3 RT-PCR. TCRdb recomputed calls from the multiplex PCR reads with MiXCR, one row per CDR3 protein. Seen here are a few hundred thousand distinct CDR3 sequences, about a sixth observed once, and the top ten hold 53%. Diagnosis of hyperthyroidism was new in patients aged 18 to 65, and its duration was under 2 months.

This receptor was identified in a woman aged 50 to 60 with Graves' hyperthyroidism. The chain carries TRBV20-1 and TRBJ2-5; the D is unclear. Sequenced material: blood. The CDR3 DNA follows: TGCAGTGCCATAATAGCAGGTCCTCAAGAGACCCAGTACTTC. Its translation is CSAIIAGPQETQYF.